The rows below give T cell receptor beta chains drawn from one sample of a study of blood T cell repertoires in COVID-19. Measured with immunoSEQ multiplex PCR; TCRdb has only the in-frame clones, and not every one. The data show about 300,000 clones, around 88% seen once. Sequenced sample: peripheral blood. These receptor sequences come from a woman in her twenties or thirties who had recovered from COVID-19. CDR3s include the opening cysteine and the closing phenylalanine or tryptophan. Fields, in order: CDR3 DNA, CDR3 protein, V gene, D gene, clone size, J gene. A D gene is named only where the DNA matches it firmly. Only some rows state a clone size, as once, few, many or a class for expanded clones.

TGTGCCAGCAGCTCACGGGGGGACCAAGAGACCCAGTACTTC | CASSSRGDQETQYF | TRBV3-1/TRBV3-2 | TRBD2 | . | TRBJ2-5
TGTGCTCAGCGGAAACAGCCCCAGCATTTT | CAQRKQPQHF | TRBV12-5 | . | . | TRBJ1-5
TGTGCCAGCAGCGTGGGGCGCAGCGATGAGCAGTTCTTC | CASSVGRSDEQFF | TRBV2 | . | once | TRBJ2-1
TGTGCCAGCAGCTTAGTACCAGGGTCAAACTCTGGAAACACCATATATTTT | CASSLVPGSNSGNTIYF | TRBV7-2 | . | . | TRBJ1-3
TGTGCCAGCAGTTTAAGAAGGGGTACGGCCAGCGCGCAGTATTTT | CASSLRRGTASAQYF | TRBV27 | . | once | TRBJ2-3
TGTGCCAGCAGTGAAGCCTCAGGGGACGAGCAGTACTTC | CASSEASGDEQYF | TRBV2 | . | few | TRBJ2-7
TGCGCCAGCAGCCGAGCTCCGGGACAGACCCTCAATGAGCAGTTCTTC | CASSRAPGQTLNEQFF | TRBV4-3 | TRBD1 | once | TRBJ2-1
TGCGCCAGCAGTGAGAAGTGGGGCCGGAACACCGGGGAGCTGTTTTTT | CASSEKWGRNTGELFF | TRBV10-1 | . | . | TRBJ2-2
TGTGCCAGCAGCTCCCGTCGGGTGGGGAACACCGGGGAGCTGTTTTTT | CASSSRRVGNTGELFF | TRBV7-2 | . | few | TRBJ2-2
TGTGCCAGCGCCTCATGGGACAGGGGGGTTGAGACCCAGTACTTC | CASASWDRGVETQYF | TRBV27 | TRBD1 | once | TRBJ2-5